This T cell receptor beta chain was found in a study of blood T cell repertoires in COVID-19. Study background: COVID-19 samples from acute and convalescent phases originated in the United States, Italy and Spain. From T cells, B-cell-depleted T cells, or PBMCs came the material, which was cDNA or gDNA.

Per the original methods: Reference gene primer amplification gave nucleated cell count estimates. Clones were sequenced by immunoSEQ multiplex PCR, and TCRdb holds only the in-frame ones, with some missing. V, J and clone size derive from that table, while D and trimming were established from the DNA sequence. This table has approximately 110,000 clones, approximately 62% appearing once. Germline V gene sequence: CDR1 SGHNT, CDR2 YENEEA. With 5 bases removed from V and 7 bases from J, the gap between germline ends came to 15 bases. The CDR3 has 14 amino acids. The V and J genes are TRBV11-3 and TRBJ2-1, with a weak D call TRBD2 (5 bases). This TCR came from an elderly man with acute or convalescent COVID-19. What was sequenced was peripheral blood. The CDR3 region is CASSLRGSENEQFF. In DNA form, the CDR3 reads TGTGCCAGCAGCCTACGGGGATCAGAGAATGAGCAGTTCTTC.